The clone carrying this T cell receptor beta chain was recorded a few times. Antigen unknown. Germline assignment: CDR1 SGHKS and CDR2 YYEKEE (reference sequence). Trimming pared 0 bases from V and 4 bases from J, leaving 13 bases between. The CDR3 spans 15 residues. Prepared libraries of TCR beta cDNA carried unique molecular identifiers. One entry per CDR3 protein, called by TCRdb with MiXCR from the PCR reads. The profile shows 450,000 or so distinct CDR3 sequences, less than 45% of them singletons. The data belong to a study of post-analysis software for immune sequencing data. Study-wide findings and caveats: Controls showed significantly higher normalized Chao1 diversity than did multiple sclerosis patients. With F measure, samples from one preparation batch clustered together strongly. Compared with controls, patients had more of five TRBV segments, including TRBV5-6, TRBV5-1 and TRBV20-1.

This chain joins TRBV5-5 and TRBJ1-1; D unresolved. The TCR sequence derives from a girl under 18 with multiple sclerosis. The material sequenced was blood. CDR3 bases: TGTGCCAGCAGCTTGGCCCGAACAGTGGGCACTGAAGCTTTCTTT. It specifies CASSLARTVGTEAFF.